This paragraph reports one T cell receptor beta chain. These data are taken from a study of OX40 agonist ivuxolimab in advanced cancers. Method: immunoSEQ multiplex PCR; TCRdb's copy keeps in-frame clones and lacks some. The table records over 70,000 clones, about 86% of them present only once. The CDR3 has 14 amino acids. J gave up 9 bases and V 8 bases, and 10 bases lay outside the gene matches. Looked up from germline, CDR1 is SGHAT and CDR2 is FQDESV (reference sequence). The receptor's source is an adult with an advanced solid tumor such as melanoma, head and neck, liver or kidney cancer. Sequenced here: CD4+ or CD8+ T cells sorted from blood, sampled in a trial of the OX40 agonist ivuxolimab. The chain carries TRBV11-1 and TRBJ2-1; the match to TRBD1 covers 10 bases. CDR3 sequence: CASLPDRGLSEQFF. CDR3 sequence (DNA): TGTGCCAGCCTACCGGACAGGGGGTTGAGTGAGCAGTTCTTC.